Sequencing of this TCR beta chain was carried out in a study of technical replicates of blood from a few donors. Libraries were prepared by immunoSEQ multiplex PCR; TCRdb keeps only in-frame clonotypes and omits some of them. The sample holds about 78,000 clones, 95% seen once. V lost 8 bases and J lost 4; bases outside the gene matches: 0. The CDR3 spans 11 residues. From germline, CDR1 is MNHNS and CDR2 SASEGT. This clone is a singleton in its sample. The J gene is TRBJ1-2, the V gene TRBV6-1; 8 bases are shared with TRBD1. Sequencing was carried out using T cells isolated from PBMCs. The clonotype originates from a human donor in good health. The CDR3 region has the DNA TGTGCCAGCGGACAGGGCTATGGCTACACCTTC. Its translation is CASGQGYGYTF.